The 15 T cell receptor beta chains given below trace back to one sample, sequenced in a study of blood T cell repertoires in COVID-19. Clones were read by immunoSEQ multiplex PCR, and TCRdb kept only the in-frame ones, dropping some. The table records hundreds of thousands of clones, nearly 90% of them present only once. Sequenced sample: peripheral blood. The receptors stem from a young man with active or convalescent COVID-19.

The rearrangement uses TRBV6-5 and TRBJ1-1, with TRBD1 as a possible D gene (6 bases). Trimming took 5 bases from V and 4 from J, leaving 14 bases between them. Germline loops: CDR1 MNHEY, CDR2 SVGAGI. The CDR3 is 14 residues long. CDR3 loop: CASSLRQASTEAFF. The CDR3 nucleotides read TGTGCCAGCAGTCTTCGACAGGCGAGCACTGAAGCTTTCTTT.

This clone came up once. This sequence joins TRBV12-3 or TRBV12-4 and TRBJ1-1; D is ambiguous. Trimming pared 4 bases from V and 4 bases from J, leaving 10 bases between. The CDR3 is made up of 13 amino acids. The CDR3 DNA follows: TGTGCCAGCAGTTCGGGGTTAGGCACTGAAGCTTTCTTT. This sequence encodes CASSSGLGTEAFF.

The chain joins TRBV13 to TRBJ2-1; D is unresolved. The CDR3 is made up of 14 amino acids. Germline CDR1 and CDR2: PRHDT and FYEKMQ (reference sequence). The V and J ends lost 1 base and 4 bases respectively, with 8 bases between them. DNA of the CDR3: TGTGCCAGCAGCTTAGTAGTCTGGTACAATGAGCAGTTCTTC. Protein product: CASSLVVWYNEQFF. The whole variable domain, filled in from reference TRBV13 and TRBJ2-1, reads AAGVIQSPRHLIKEKRETATLKCYPIPRHDTVYWYQQGPGQDPQFLISFYEKMQSDKGSIPDRFSAQQFSDYHSELNMSSLELGDSALYFCASSLVVWYNEQFFGPGTRLTVL.

The genes are TRBV6-6 and TRBJ1-2, with 8 positions matching TRBD1. Germline V lookup: CDR1 MNHNY, CDR2 SVGAGI (reference sequence). The length of the CDR3 is 13 residues. Trimming removed 5 bases from V and 8 bases from J; junction bases left unmatched: 7. DNA for the CDR3: TGTGCCAGCAGTAAAGGACAGGGTCGGGGCTACACCTTC. As protein: CASSKGQGRGYTF.

This chain uses TRBV12-3 or TRBV12-4 with TRBJ2-1; 7 nucleotides match TRBD2. V was pared by 6 bases and J by 7 bases, with 0 bases of the junction left unmatched. The CDR3 sequence is 11 residues long. The CDR3: CASRRENEQFF. CDR3 DNA sequence: TGTGCCAGCAGGCGGGAGAATGAGCAGTTCTTC.

V gene TRBV13 combines with J gene TRBJ2-1; D remains ambiguous. From germline, CDR1 is PRHDT and CDR2 FYEKMQ (reference sequence). This CDR3 is 13 amino acids long. Trimming shortened V by 1 base and J by 5 bases, and 6 bases separated the two germline ends. As DNA, the CDR3 is TGTGCCAGCAGCTTAGCAGACAACAATGAGCAGTTCTTC. It translates to CASSLADNNEQFF.

This chain connects TRBV27 to TRBJ2-2; the D gene is possibly TRBD1 (5 bases). The CDR3 is made up of 17 amino acids. CDR1 MNHEY and CDR2 SMNVEV come from the germline V gene (reference sequence). Deletions cut 0 bases from V and 1 base from J, with 12 bases between. Here the CDR3 DNA reads TGTGCCAGCAGTTTATCGCAAGACAGACGGAACACCGGGGAGCTGTTTTTT. Residues: CASSLSQDRRNTGELFF.

V usage is TRBV27 and J usage is TRBJ2-5; D unclear. The CDR3 has 14 residues. In germline, CDR1 is MNHEY, CDR2 SMNVEV (reference sequence). The V end was cut by 7 bases, the J end by 5 bases, with 17 bases between. CDR3 DNA sequence: TGTGCCAGCAAGTCTTCTGCACTCCCGGAGACCCAGTACTTC. This codes for CASKSSALPETQYF.

The genes are TRBV25-1 and TRBJ1-5; D remains ambiguous. The CDR3 loop spans 14 amino acids. Between the trimmed V and J ends, which lost 2 bases and 1 base, there was a span of 6 bases. From germline, CDR1 is MGHDK and CDR2 SYGVNS. The CDR3 sequence: CASSERESNQPQHF. For the CDR3, the DNA is TGTGCCAGCAGTGAACGGGAGAGCAATCAGCCCCAGCATTTT.

V usage is TRBV27 and J usage is TRBJ2-7; unclear D gene. The V end lost 5 bases, the J end lost 4 bases, and 6 bases lay between the germline ends. The length of the CDR3 is 11 residues. CDR1 is MNHEY and CDR2 is SMNVEV in the germline V gene (reference sequence). The CDR3 region is CASSDFYEQYF. CDR3 nucleotides: TGTGCCAGCAGTGACTTTTACGAGCAGTACTTC.

This rearrangement joins TRBV19 to TRBJ1-5; 8 bases match TRBD1. V dropped 1 base and J dropped 2; count of bases not matched to a gene: 7. There are 17 residues in the CDR3. Germline values: CDR1 LNHDA, CDR2 SQIVND (reference sequence). For the CDR3, the DNA is TGTGCCAGTAGTATAGGACAGGGGATTGGGGGCAATCAGCCCCAGCATTTT. Translated: CASSIGQGIGGNQPQHF.

The rearrangement joins TRBV6-5 to TRBJ2-7; D possibly corresponds to TRBD2 (6 bases). CDR1 is MNHEY, CDR2 SVGAGI, per germline. This CDR3 has 14 amino acids. The V end was cut by 4 bases, the J end by 2 bases, with 12 bases between. The CDR3 reads CASSSGTLTYEQYF. The CDR3 DNA follows: TGTGCCAGCAGTTCCGGGACTCTGACCTACGAGCAGTACTTC.

This chain links TRBV7-7 with TRBJ2-7, with a weak D call TRBD2 (6 bases). Germline V gene lookup returns CDR1 SSHAT and CDR2 FNYEAQ (reference sequence). The CDR3 sequence is 16 residues long. The CDR3 DNA sequence: TGTGCTAGCGCCGAACGTCCGGGACTCCTATCTTACGAGCAGTACTTC. It codes for CASAERPGLLSYEQYF.

As concerns this clone: At the DNA level, this CDR3 is encoded by other sequences in the same sample as well. The J gene is TRBJ1-1, the V gene TRBV6-2 or TRBV6-3; no reliable D call. Per the germline V gene, CDR1 is MNHEY and CDR2 is SVGEGT. V was trimmed by 3 bases and J by 4 bases, leaving 6 bases between them. This CDR3 is built from 12 residues. The CDR3 reads CASSYTGTEAFF. The CDR3 nucleotides read TGTGCCAGCAGTTATACGGGCACTGAAGCTTTCTTT.

The V gene is TRBV30, the J gene TRBJ1-6, with TRBD1 matching over 9 bases. The CDR3 contains 13 residues. Per germline, CDR1 GTSNPN and CDR2 SVGIG (reference sequence). Unmatched junction bases numbered 5, after V lost 4 bases and J lost 10 bases. The CDR3 reads CAWMDRGGSPLHF. The CDR3, as DNA: TGTGCCTGGATGGACAGGGGCGGATCACCCCTCCACTTT.